This TCR beta chain stems from a study of shared clonotypes between healthy human individuals. Produced via immunoSEQ multiplex PCR; TCRdb's table is partial and in-frame only. The sample records a few million clones, around 93% being singletons. The germline V gene has CDR1 SGHTA and CDR2 FQGNSA. The V end lost 8 bases, the J end lost 0 bases, and 10 bases lay between the germline ends. The CDR3 has 14 amino acids. The chain recombines TRBV7-2 with TRBJ2-2; tentatively, D is TRBD2 (6 bases). Sequencing input: naive CD4+ T cells from PBMCs. Subset reported: CD45RA+ positively selected. The receptor was derived from a man between 18 and 35 years old in good health. Some clones in this sample may be carry-over from other donors' samples. Here the CDR3 reads CASGRGANTGELFF. For the CDR3, the DNA is TGTGCCAGCGGGCGGGGAGCGAACACCGGGGAGCTGTTTTTT.